Below are 21 T cell receptor beta chains sequenced from a single sample in a study of T cells in Graves' hyperthyroidism and ophthalmopathy. It was RNA transcripts that yielded the amplified TCR beta CDR3 regions. TCR CDR3 underwent first-round RT-PCR with the HTBI primer set. One entry per CDR3 protein, called by TCRdb with MiXCR from the multiplex PCR reads. The sample records about 360,000 distinct CDR3 sequences, around 13% being singletons. What was sequenced was blood. The receptors were sampled from a woman between 18 and 30 years old with Graves' hyperthyroidism.

This clonotype was detected only a few times. V is TRBV18 and J is TRBJ2-7, with 8 nucleotides matching TRBD2. V lost 2 bases, J lost 4 bases, and 4 bases stayed unmatched. The CDR3 contains 14 residues. The germline V gene has CDR1 KGHSH and CDR2 LQKENI. CDR3 in amino acids: CASSPYGGEYEQYF. In DNA, the CDR3 is TGTGCCAGCTCACCATACGGGGGGGAATACGAGCAGTACTTC.

The rearrangement uses TRBV6-1 and TRBJ1-2, with 7 bases identical to TRBD1. The germline gives CDR1 MNHNS, CDR2 SASEGT. The CDR3 is 12 amino acids. V trimming: 8 bases; J trimming: 6 bases; junction bases outside the gene matches: 6. The CDR3 is CASRTGDHGYTF. As DNA, the CDR3 is TGTGCCAGCCGCACAGGGGATCATGGCTACACCTTC.

The rearrangement joins TRBV4-1 to TRBJ2-2; 9 nucleotides agree with TRBD2. The length of the CDR3 is 15 residues. V dropped 5 bases and J dropped 7; count of bases not matched to a gene: 8. CDR1 and CDR2 (germline): MGHRA, YSYEKL. The CDR3 nucleotides are TGCGCCAGCAGCGCGGGGGGGACTATTAACGGGGAGCTGTTTTTT. This translates into CASSAGGTINGELFF.

This clonotype came up many times. V usage is TRBV18 and J usage is TRBJ2-3, with unresolved D. Germline CDR1 is KGHSH and CDR2 is LQKENI. The CDR3 has 12 amino acids. Trimming removed 6 bases at V and 2 bases at J, with 6 bases between. In DNA, the CDR3 is TGTGCCAGCTCCGACGACACAGATACGCAGTATTTT. Translation: CASSDDTDTQYF.

This clonotype was found many times. The rearrangement links TRBV5-6 to TRBJ2-5; D assignment may be TRBD1 or TRBD2 (5 bases each). The germline V and J ends were trimmed by 1 base and 0 bases, with 16 bases remaining between them. The CDR3 runs to 17 residues. Germline CDR1 and CDR2: SGHDT and YYEEEE. Here the CDR3 reads CASSLLSEGSYQETQYF. CDR3 nucleotide sequence: TGTGCCAGCAGCTTGCTCTCCGAGGGGTCGTACCAAGAGACCCAGTACTTC.

The chain recombines TRBV12-3 or TRBV12-4 with TRBJ2-7; 13 bases are shared with TRBD2. With V trimmed by 5 bases and J by 7 bases, 8 bases remained unmatched. The CDR3 contains 15 residues. The CDR3 spells CASSVGTSGAWEQYF. The CDR3 coding sequence is TGTGCCAGCAGTGTAGGGACTAGCGGGGCTTGGGAGCAGTACTTC.

The chain couples TRBV28 to TRBJ2-7, with TRBD1 identical over 9 bases. V lost 2 bases to trimming and J lost 0 bases; unmatched junction nucleotides: 2. CDR1 and CDR2 (germline): MDHEN, SYDVKM. The CDR3 loop spans 15 amino acids. The CDR3 spells CASSLGTGISYEQYF. Written as DNA, the CDR3 is TGTGCCAGCAGTTTAGGGACAGGGATCTCCTACGAGCAGTACTTC.

In this sample, this clonotype turned up many times. The V call is TRBV4-3, the J call TRBJ1-4; TRBD1 is a possible D gene (5 bases). The CDR3 loop spans 16 amino acids. V shed 3 bases and J shed 8 bases, with 19 bases lying between them. Germline values: CDR1 LGHNA, CDR2 YSLEER. CDR3: CASSHALGRREEKLFF. The CDR3 bases are TGCGCCAGCAGCCACGCCCTGGGACGGAGGGAAGAAAAACTGTTTTTT.

This clonotype was observed many times. The rearrangement links TRBV28 to TRBJ2-1; 8 nucleotides align to TRBD2. The V segment lost 7 bases and the J segment 8 bases; nucleotides outside the gene matches: 10. Germline values: CDR1 MDHEN, CDR2 SYDVKM. This CDR3 spans 14 amino acids. The CDR3, as DNA: TGTGCCAGCACCGTACTAGCGGCAAGGGATGAGCAGTTCTTC. This sequence encodes CASTVLAARDEQFF.

This clonotype showed up many times. The V and J genes are TRBV2 and TRBJ2-2, with D tentatively TRBD1 or TRBD2 (5 bases each). CDR1 is SNHLY, CDR2 FYNNEI, per germline. The CDR3 extends over 15 amino acids. Trimming stripped 6 bases from V and 7 bases from J, with 18 bases between. In DNA form, the CDR3 reads TGTGCCAGCAGAAGAGAAGGGACCAAAAGCGGGGAGCTGTTTTTT. This encodes CASRREGTKSGELFF.

This clonotype was observed at least ten times. The chain joins TRBV7-8 to TRBJ2-1; possible D gene TRBD2, 7 bases. V was clipped by 6 bases and J by 8 bases, with 14 bases between them. This CDR3 contains 13 residues. CDR1 SGHVS and CDR2 FQNEAQ come from the germline V gene. The CDR3 bases are TGTGCCAGCAGGTGGGGGGGCGAGGATGAGCAGTTCTTC. Protein sequence: CASRWGGEDEQFF.

This clonotype occurred many times. J is TRBJ1-2 and V is TRBV28; tentative D call: TRBD1 (5 bases). This CDR3 is built from 16 residues. The V end was cut by 2 bases, the J end by 0 bases, with 13 bases between. CDR1 is MDHEN and CDR2 is SYDVKM in the germline V gene. CDR3 coding DNA: TGTGCCAGCAGTTTAAGGGGTTGGAACGCTAACTATGGCTACACCTTC. Protein product: CASSLRGWNANYGYTF.

The V call is TRBV6-1, the J call TRBJ1-6, with D possibly TRBD1 on 5 matching bases. The CDR3 is 15 residues long. Germline-derived CDR1 and CDR2 are MNHNS and SASEGT. The V and J ends lost 0 bases and 9 bases respectively, with 12 bases between them. The CDR3 DNA reads as TGTGCCAGCAGTGAAGCCCACAGGTCTCGTTCACCCCTCCACTTT. Its translation: CASSEAHRSRSPLHF.

In this sample, this clonotype turned up many times. The CDR3 here is CSVVSPMNTEAFF. DNA for the CDR3: TGCAGCGTTGTAAGCCCTATGAACACTGAAGCTTTCTTT. This chain links TRBV29-1 with TRBJ1-1, with unresolved D. Germline loops: CDR1 SQVTM, CDR2 ANQGSEA. The length of the CDR3 is 13 residues. Trimming stripped 4 bases from V and 0 bases from J, with 9 bases between.

This clonotype was picked up a small number of times. The chain uses TRBV7-2 and TRBJ1-4, with 7 bases lining up with TRBD1. This CDR3 region has 16 residues. Germline loops: CDR1 SGHTA, CDR2 FQGNSA. Unmatched junction bases numbered 11, after V lost 5 bases and J lost 5 bases. The CDR3 DNA reads as TGTGCCAGCAGCGGCCCCGTACAGGGGTTGAATGAAAAACTGTTTTTT. It codes for CASSGPVQGLNEKLFF.

This clonotype was observed at least ten times. The chain has TRBV30 and TRBJ1-4, with a possible D match to TRBD1 (5 bases). The CDR3 sequence is 14 residues long. Germline CDR1 reads GTSNPN; CDR2 reads SVGIG (reference sequence). Trimming shortened V by 4 bases and J by 3 bases, and 12 bases separated the two germline ends. CDR3 region: CAWKPGLANEKLFF. CDR3 in DNA: TGTGCCTGGAAGCCAGGGCTGGCTAATGAAAAACTGTTTTTT.

This clonotype was counted between two and nine times. In nucleotides, the CDR3 is TGTGCCAGTAGTATATACTACAGGGGCGACACTGAAGCTTTCTTT. Residues: CASSIYYRGDTEAFF. V usage is TRBV19 and J usage is TRBJ1-1; TRBD1 matches 7 bases. Germline V CDR1 and CDR2: LNHDA, SQIVND (reference sequence). The CDR3 has 15 residues. V dropped 2 bases and J dropped 3; count of bases not matched to a gene: 6.

This clonotype was observed a handful of times. This chain joins TRBV6-1 and TRBJ1-2; 12 bases line up with TRBD1. The V segment lost 6 bases and the J segment 3 bases; nucleotides outside the gene matches: 11. Germline CDR1 MNHNS, CDR2 SASEGT. The CDR3 is 17 residues long. DNA for the CDR3: TGTGCCAGCAGAGCTCAGGGACAGGGGGCGCGAGACTATGGCTACACCTTC. Protein product: CASRAQGQGARDYGYTF.

This clonotype appeared many times. This chain joins TRBV2 and TRBJ1-4, with TRBD1 matching over 9 bases. V lost 4 bases, J lost 6 bases, and 3 bases stayed unmatched. The CDR3 sequence is 14 residues long. CDR1 and CDR2 from the germline V gene are SNHLY and FYNNEI. As DNA, the CDR3 is TGTGCCAGCAGTGTGGGACAGGGCCATGAAAAACTGTTTTTT. This translates into CASSVGQGHEKLFF.

The sample holds many counts of this clonotype. The V call is TRBV13, the J call TRBJ2-7; TRBD2 might be the D (5 bases). CDR3 size: 14 residues. Germline CDR1 and CDR2: PRHDT and FYEKMQ (reference sequence). V was trimmed by 2 bases and J by 7 bases, leaving 15 bases between them. CDR3 loop: CASSLTDSLGEQYF. In DNA form, the CDR3 reads TGTGCCAGCAGCTTAACGGACTCCCTAGGGGAGCAGTACTTC.

This clonotype was recorded at least ten times. The chain combines TRBV12-3 or TRBV12-4 with TRBJ2-1; TRBD2 matches 7 bases. The CDR3 is 16 residues long. V lost 6 bases, J lost 0 bases, and 8 bases stayed unmatched. The CDR3 is CASRGSGPSSYNEQFF. CDR3 DNA sequence: TGTGCCAGCAGGGGTAGCGGGCCCAGCTCCTACAATGAGCAGTTCTTC.